The rows below give T cell receptor beta chains drawn from one sample of a study of blood T cell repertoires in COVID-19. Method: immunoSEQ multiplex PCR; TCRdb's copy keeps in-frame clones and lacks some. The repertoire holds 150,000 to 200,000 clones, with over 80% as singletons. The sequenced sample consisted of PBMCs or T cells enriched from blood (not recorded which). The origin of the receptors is a woman in her sixties or seventies who had recovered from COVID-19. Both conserved end residues are part of each CDR3. D genes are given only for firm matches. Some rows have no size entry. The others give once, few or many, or a class for an expanded clone.

j_gene,v_gene,abundance,d_gene,CDR3nt,CDR3aa
TRBJ2-1,TRBV11-2,-,-,TGTGCCAGCAGCCCCCAATACAATGAGCAGTTCTTC,CASSPQYNEQFF
TRBJ1-6,TRBV30,-,-,TGTGCCTGGAGTGTAAATAGTTCACCCCTCCACTTT,CAWSVNSSPLHF
TRBJ2-1,TRBV18,few,-,TGTGCCAGCTCACCGGTTTCGACAGGTAATGTTGAGCAGTTCTTC,CASSPVSTGNVEQFF
TRBJ2-2,TRBV2,-,-,TGTGCCAGCAGTGAATTGGGGGGAGCGAACACCGGGGAGCTGTTTTTT,CASSELGGANTGELFF
TRBJ2-7,TRBV10-1,-,-,TGCGCCAGCAGTGAACGAGGGGGTATCGGCGCGAGCGAGCAGTACTTC,CASSERGGIGASEQYF
TRBJ2-3,TRBV14,-,-,TGTGCCAGCAGCCAAGAAGCTATTGGGCGGGGCACAGATACGCAGTATTTT,CASSQEAIGRGTDTQYF
TRBJ2-7,TRBV6-5,-,TRBD1,TGTGCCAGCAGGGGGACAGGGGGCGCCGGGTACGAGCAGTACTTC,CASRGTGGAGYEQYF
TRBJ2-4,TRBV4-1,once,TRBD2,TGCGCCAGCAGCCAAGATTTATATAGCGGGTCAGGGAGGCCCCTAATCAAAAACATTCAGTACTTC,CASSQDLYSGSGRPLIKNIQYF
TRBJ2-5,TRBV20-1,once,-,TGCAGTGCTAGCGGGACAACGATCCAGTACTTC,CSASGTTIQYF
TRBJ2-7,TRBV6-2/TRBV6-3,-,-,TGTGCCAGCAGTTACGCCCCTTGGGCGGGGGAGCAGTACTTC,CASSYAPWAGEQYF
TRBJ2-2,TRBV28,-,TRBD2,TGTGCCAGCAGTTTGGGGACTAGCGGTACCGGGGAGCTGTTTTTT,CASSLGTSGTGELFF
TRBJ1-1,TRBV19,-,-,TGTGCCAGTAATAGGGAGGGCAGGGTTACTCTGAACACTGAAGCTTTCTTT,CASNREGRVTLNTEAFF
TRBJ2-5,TRBV29-1,-,-,TGCAGCGTTGTTTCGCTAGCAACCCAGTACTTC,CSVVSLATQYF
TRBJ1-1,TRBV12-3/TRBV12-4,-,TRBD1,TGTGCCAGCAGGGCTACAGGGGGCGAGACTTTCTTT,CASRATGGETFF
TRBJ1-6,TRBV7-2,-,-,TGTGCCAGCATCGACCTCTCGAGGCAATCCTATAATTCACCCCTCCACTTT,CASIDLSRQSYNSPLHF
TRBJ1-2,TRBV28,-,TRBD1,TGTGCCAGCAGTTTAGCAGGGGGCGTAGTCGGCTACACCTTC,CASSLAGGVVGYTF
TRBJ2-1,TRBV5-4,-,TRBD2,TGTGCCAGCAGCCGAAGCGGGAGCTCCTACAATGAGCAGTTCTTC,CASSRSGSSYNEQFF
TRBJ1-1,TRBV5-1,-,TRBD1,TGCGCCAGCAGCCTAGACAGGGCGAGAGCTTTCTTT,CASSLDRARAFF
TRBJ2-5,TRBV4-1,-,TRBD2,TGCGCCAGCAGCCAAGATTCACTAGCGGGTCGAGAGACCCAGTACTTC,CASSQDSLAGRETQYF
TRBJ1-1,TRBV21-1,-,-,TGTGCCAGCAGCAGGCGACATTTTGAAGCTTTCTTT,CASSRRHFEAFF
TRBJ1-2,TRBV27,-,-,TGTGCCAGCAGCACAGGGTGGGCAAACTATGGCTACACCTTC,CASSTGWANYGYTF
TRBJ2-5,TRBV2,-,-,TGTGCCAGCAACAGGGAGAGGGAGACCCAGTACTTC,CASNRERETQYF
TRBJ2-5,TRBV28,-,-,TGTGCCAGCAGCAAGGTGGACAGTAACCGTGAGACCCAGTACTTC,CASSKVDSNRETQYF
TRBJ2-1,TRBV5-8,-,-,TGTGCCAGCAGCTTGCAGTCCCAGATTCCCTACAATGAGCAGTTCTTC,CASSLQSQIPYNEQFF
TRBJ1-2,TRBV15,-,TRBD1,TGTGCCACCAGCGAGCCCGGGACAGGGGGTGTTCGCTACACCTTC,CATSEPGTGGVRYTF
TRBJ1-3,TRBV10-1,few,-,TGCGCCAGCCTCTACTTGCAAGGGGGAGTCGCTGGAAACACCATATATTTT,CASLYLQGGVAGNTIYF
TRBJ2-1,TRBV6-4,-,TRBD2,TGTGCCAGCAGTGTCGGGGGGAGTCCCTACAATGAGCAGTTCTTC,CASSVGGSPYNEQFF
TRBJ2-7,TRBV4-1,-,-,TGCGCCAGCAGCCCTTTGAGGAACGAGCAGTACTTC,CASSPLRNEQYF
TRBJ1-5,TRBV6-5,-,-,TGTGCCAGCAGTCGACAGGATGATAGCAATCAGCCCCAGCATTTT,CASSRQDDSNQPQHF
TRBJ2-7,TRBV4-1,-,-,TGCGCCAGCAGCCAGCGACATGGGGCACCCTCGGAGCAGTACTTC,CASSQRHGAPSEQYF
TRBJ2-7,TRBV29-1,-,-,TGCAGCGTTCGTCAGGGAGGAACCTACGAGCAGTACTTC,CSVRQGGTYEQYF
TRBJ1-2,TRBV2,-,TRBD1,TGTGCCAGCAGTGCGGACAGGTTGGGCGGCTACACCTTC,CASSADRLGGYTF
TRBJ1-2,TRBV27,-,TRBD1,TGTGCCAGCAGGCCCACCCCAGGGGGCGCTAACTATGGCTACACCTTC,CASRPTPGGANYGYTF
TRBJ1-6,TRBV19,-,TRBD1,TGTGCCAGTAGTTCGGGACAGTCGAATTCACCCCTCCACTTT,CASSSGQSNSPLHF
TRBJ2-5,TRBV19,-,TRBD1,TGTGCCAGTAGTATAGGGGGACAGGGGGCTGAGACCCAGTACTTC,CASSIGGQGAETQYF
TRBJ1-4,TRBV25-1,-,TRBD1,TGTGCCAGCAGTGAAGCCCCGGGACAGGGAGGAGAAAAACTGTTTTTT,CASSEAPGQGGEKLFF
TRBJ1-2,TRBV19,-,-,TGTGCCAGTAGGCGACAGAGCTGGACCTTC,CASRRQSWTF
TRBJ1-5,TRBV2,-,-,TGTGCCAGCAGGGTGACACGGAATCAGCCCCAGCATTTT,CASRVTRNQPQHF
TRBJ2-5,TRBV19,once,-,TGTGCCAGTAGTGAAGAGTACCAAGAGACCCAGTACTTC,CASSEEYQETQYF
TRBJ2-7,TRBV28,-,TRBD1,TGTGCCAGCAGGGGACAGATTTACGAGCAGTACTTC,CASRGQIYEQYF
TRBJ1-3,TRBV9,-,-,TGTGCCAGCAGCGTTTCAGGGGACTCTGGAAACACCATATATTTT,CASSVSGDSGNTIYF
TRBJ2-7,TRBV3-1/TRBV3-2,-,TRBD2,TGTGCCAGCAGCCACGGCGGGAGCGAATACGAGCAGTACTTC,CASSHGGSEYEQYF
TRBJ2-7,TRBV5-6,-,-,TGTGCCAGCAGCCGCAGGGAAGCCTACGAGCAGTACTTC,CASSRREAYEQYF
TRBJ1-3,TRBV3-1/TRBV3-2,-,-,TGTGCCAGCAGATCGAATCCGGGAGAAGGAAACACCATATATTTT,CASRSNPGEGNTIYF
TRBJ2-5,TRBV6-5,few,TRBD1,TGTGCCAGCAGGGGACAGGGGGCTTTGGAGACCCAGTACTTC,CASRGQGALETQYF
TRBJ1-3,TRBV30,few,-,TGTGCCTGGGCGGCTGACACCTCTGGAAACACCATATATTTT,CAWAADTSGNTIYF
TRBJ1-3,TRBV5-6,-,-,TGTGCCAGCAGCTTGGTTGGGCGCTCTGGAAACACCATATATTTT,CASSLVGRSGNTIYF
TRBJ1-5,TRBV2,-,-,TGTGCCAGCAATGCGGGGTACAATCAGCCCCAGCATTTT,CASNAGYNQPQHF
TRBJ2-2,TRBV29-1,-,-,TGCAGCGTTGAAGATCAATTTCGGGGGGAGCTGTTTTTT,CSVEDQFRGELFF
TRBJ1-6,TRBV5-1,-,TRBD1,TGCGCCAGCAGCTTGGGGACAGGGAATGGCTCACCCCTCCACTTT,CASSLGTGNGSPLHF
TRBJ1-4,TRBV4-1,once,-,TGCGCCAGCGAGGTGGGGAGGGGAAATGAAAAACTGTTTTTT,CASEVGRGNEKLFF
TRBJ2-5,TRBV5-6,-,TRBD2,TGTGCCAGCAGCACCAGCGGGAGTTATGTGGAGACCCAGTACTTC,CASSTSGSYVETQYF
TRBJ2-5,TRBV11-1,few,-,TGTGCCAGCAGCCTCGGACAGCTGGGGACCCAGTACTTC,CASSLGQLGTQYF
TRBJ1-1,TRBV15,-,TRBD1,TGTGCCACCAGCAGAGATCGGCAGGGGGCAGCTTTCTTT,CATSRDRQGAAFF